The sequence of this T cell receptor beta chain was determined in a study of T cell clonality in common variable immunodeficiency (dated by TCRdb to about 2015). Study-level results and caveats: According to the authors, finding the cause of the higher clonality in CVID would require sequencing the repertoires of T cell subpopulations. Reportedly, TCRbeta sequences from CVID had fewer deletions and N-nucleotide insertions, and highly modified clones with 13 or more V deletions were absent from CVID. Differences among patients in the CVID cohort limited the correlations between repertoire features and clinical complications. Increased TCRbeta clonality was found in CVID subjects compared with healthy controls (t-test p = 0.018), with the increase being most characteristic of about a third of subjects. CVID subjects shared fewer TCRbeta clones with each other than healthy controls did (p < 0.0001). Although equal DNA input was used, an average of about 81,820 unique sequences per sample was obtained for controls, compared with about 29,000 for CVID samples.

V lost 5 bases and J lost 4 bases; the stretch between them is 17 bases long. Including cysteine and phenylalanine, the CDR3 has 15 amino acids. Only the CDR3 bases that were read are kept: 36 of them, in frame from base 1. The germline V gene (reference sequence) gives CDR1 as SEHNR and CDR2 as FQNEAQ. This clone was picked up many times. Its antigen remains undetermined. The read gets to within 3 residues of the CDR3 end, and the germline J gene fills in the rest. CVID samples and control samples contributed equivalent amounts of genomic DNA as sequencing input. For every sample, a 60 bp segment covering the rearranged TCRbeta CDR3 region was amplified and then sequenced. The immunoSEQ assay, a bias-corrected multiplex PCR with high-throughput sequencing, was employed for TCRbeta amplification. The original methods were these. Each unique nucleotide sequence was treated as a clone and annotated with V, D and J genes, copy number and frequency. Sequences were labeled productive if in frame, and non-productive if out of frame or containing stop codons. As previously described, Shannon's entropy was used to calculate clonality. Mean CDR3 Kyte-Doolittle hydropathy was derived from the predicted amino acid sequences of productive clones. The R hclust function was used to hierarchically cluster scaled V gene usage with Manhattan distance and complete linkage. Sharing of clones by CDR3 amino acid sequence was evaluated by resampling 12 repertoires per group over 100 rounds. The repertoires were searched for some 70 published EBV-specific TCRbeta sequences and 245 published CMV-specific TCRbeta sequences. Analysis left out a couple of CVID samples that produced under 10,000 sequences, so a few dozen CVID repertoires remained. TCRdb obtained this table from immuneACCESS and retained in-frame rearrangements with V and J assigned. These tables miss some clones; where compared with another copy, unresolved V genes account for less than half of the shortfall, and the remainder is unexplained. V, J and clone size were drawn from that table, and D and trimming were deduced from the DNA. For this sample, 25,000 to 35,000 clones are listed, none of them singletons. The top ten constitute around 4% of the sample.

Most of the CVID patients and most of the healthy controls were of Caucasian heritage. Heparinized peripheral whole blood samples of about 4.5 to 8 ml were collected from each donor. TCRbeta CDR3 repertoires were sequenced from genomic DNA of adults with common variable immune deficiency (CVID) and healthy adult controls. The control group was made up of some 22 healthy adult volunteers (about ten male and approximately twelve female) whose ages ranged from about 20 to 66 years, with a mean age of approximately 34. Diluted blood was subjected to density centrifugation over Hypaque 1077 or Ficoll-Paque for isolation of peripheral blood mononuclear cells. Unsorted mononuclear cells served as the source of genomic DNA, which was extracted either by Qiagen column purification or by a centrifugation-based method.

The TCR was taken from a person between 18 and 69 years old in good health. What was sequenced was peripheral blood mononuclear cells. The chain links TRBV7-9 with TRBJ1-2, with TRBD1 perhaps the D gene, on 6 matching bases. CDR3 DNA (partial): TGTGCCAGCAGCCCAGGGGTAGGGGCCATCTATGGC. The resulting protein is CASSPGVGAIYG. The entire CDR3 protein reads CASSPGVGAIYGYTF.